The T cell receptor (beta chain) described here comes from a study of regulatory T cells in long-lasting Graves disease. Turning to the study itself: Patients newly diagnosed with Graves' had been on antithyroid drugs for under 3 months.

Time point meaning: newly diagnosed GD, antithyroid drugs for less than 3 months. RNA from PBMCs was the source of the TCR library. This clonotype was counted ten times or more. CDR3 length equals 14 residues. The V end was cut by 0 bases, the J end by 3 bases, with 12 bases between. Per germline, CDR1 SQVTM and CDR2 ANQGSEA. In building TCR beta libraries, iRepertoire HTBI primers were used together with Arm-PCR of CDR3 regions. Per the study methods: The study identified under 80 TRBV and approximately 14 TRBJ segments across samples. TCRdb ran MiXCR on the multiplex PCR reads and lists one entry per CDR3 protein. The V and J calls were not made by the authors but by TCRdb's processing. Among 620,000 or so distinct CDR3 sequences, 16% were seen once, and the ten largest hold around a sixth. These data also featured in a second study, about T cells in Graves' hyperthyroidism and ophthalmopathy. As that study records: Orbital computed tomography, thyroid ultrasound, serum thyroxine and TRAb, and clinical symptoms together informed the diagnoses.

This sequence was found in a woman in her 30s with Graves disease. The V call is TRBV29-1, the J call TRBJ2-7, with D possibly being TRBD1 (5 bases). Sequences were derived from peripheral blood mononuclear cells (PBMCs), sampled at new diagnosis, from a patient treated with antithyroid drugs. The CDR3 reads CSVEDQQGLYEQYF. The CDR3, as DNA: TGCAGCGTTGAAGATCAGCAGGGCCTCTACGAGCAGTACTTC.